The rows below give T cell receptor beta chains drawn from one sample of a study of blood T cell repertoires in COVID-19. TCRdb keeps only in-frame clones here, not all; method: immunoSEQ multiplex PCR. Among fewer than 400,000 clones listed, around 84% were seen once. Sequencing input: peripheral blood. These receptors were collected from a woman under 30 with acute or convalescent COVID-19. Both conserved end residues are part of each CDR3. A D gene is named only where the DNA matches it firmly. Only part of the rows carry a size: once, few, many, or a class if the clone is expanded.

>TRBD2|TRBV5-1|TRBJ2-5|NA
CASSLMDQRGETQYF
TGCGCCAGCAGCCTGATGGATCAGCGGGGGGAGACCCAGTACTTC
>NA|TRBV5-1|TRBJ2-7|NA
CASSLDAVYEQYF
TGCGCCAGCAGCTTGGACGCAGTCTACGAGCAGTACTTC
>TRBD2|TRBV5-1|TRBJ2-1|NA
CASSLGDSGGPEQFF
TGCGCCAGCAGCTTGGGTGATAGCGGGGGCCCCGAGCAGTTCTTC
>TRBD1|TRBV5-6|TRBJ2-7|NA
CASSPLDRGHYEQYF
TGTGCCAGCAGCCCCTTGGACAGGGGACACTACGAGCAGTACTTC
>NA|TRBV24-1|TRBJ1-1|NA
CATDGGWGTEAFF
TGTGCCACCGATGGGGGGTGGGGGACTGAAGCTTTCTTT
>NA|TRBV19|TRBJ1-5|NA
CASSAPREYQPQHF
TGTGCCAGTAGTGCCCCTCGGGAGTACCAGCCCCAGCATTTT
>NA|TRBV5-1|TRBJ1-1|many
CASSPGSMNTEAFF
TGCGCCAGCAGCCCCGGGTCAATGAACACTGAAGCTTTCTTT
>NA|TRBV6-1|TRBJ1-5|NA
CASSEVSGYNQPQHF
TGTGCCAGCAGTGAAGTTTCAGGGTACAATCAGCCCCAGCATTTT
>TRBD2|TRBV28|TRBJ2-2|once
CASSPAGLAGPGELFF
TGTGCCAGCAGTCCCGCGGGACTAGCGGGTCCCGGGGAGCTGTTTTTT
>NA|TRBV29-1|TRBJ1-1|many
CSVRSGLDTEAFF
TGCAGCGTCAGATCAGGGTTGGACACTGAAGCTTTCTTT
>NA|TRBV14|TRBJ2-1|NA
CASSQARANNEQFF
TGTGCCAGCAGCCAAGCTCGCGCCAACAATGAGCAGTTCTTC
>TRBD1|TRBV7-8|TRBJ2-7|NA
CASSSDNPTGPHEQYF
TGTGCCAGCAGCTCAGATAACCCGACAGGGCCCCACGAGCAGTACTTC
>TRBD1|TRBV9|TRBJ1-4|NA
CASSVGTGGEKLFF
TGTGCCAGCAGCGTAGGAACAGGGGGTGAAAAACTGTTTTTT
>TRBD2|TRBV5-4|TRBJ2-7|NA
CASSLFQREDRYEQYF
TGTGCCAGCAGCTTGTTCCAGCGGGAGGATAGGTACGAGCAGTACTTC
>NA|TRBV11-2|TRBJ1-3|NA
CASSLDRGSTGNTIYF
TGTGCCAGCAGCTTAGATCGGGGATCAACGGGAAACACCATATATTTT
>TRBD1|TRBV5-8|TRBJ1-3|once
CASSFGTVSGNTIYF
TGTGCCAGCAGCTTCGGGACAGTCTCTGGAAACACCATATATTTT
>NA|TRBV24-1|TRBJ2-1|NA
CATSDSFRQGGNEQFF
TGTGCCACCAGTGATTCGTTTCGACAGGGAGGAAATGAGCAGTTCTTC
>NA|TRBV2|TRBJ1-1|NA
CASSGGARWGNEAFF
TGTGCCAGCAGTGGCGGGGCCCGCTGGGGGAATGAAGCTTTCTTT
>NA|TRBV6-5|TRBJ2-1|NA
CASSPGYNEQFF
TGTGCCAGCAGCCCGGGCTACAATGAGCAGTTCTTC
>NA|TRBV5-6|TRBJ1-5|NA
CASSLAGSGNQPQHF
TGTGCCAGCAGCTTGGCCGGGTCGGGCAATCAGCCCCAGCATTTT
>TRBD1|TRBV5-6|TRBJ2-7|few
CASSLLQGVGEQYF
TGTGCCAGCAGCTTGTTACAGGGGGTAGGCGAGCAGTACTTC
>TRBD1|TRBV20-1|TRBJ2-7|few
CSASGQGDSYEQYF
TGCAGTGCTAGTGGGCAGGGGGACTCCTACGAGCAGTACTTC
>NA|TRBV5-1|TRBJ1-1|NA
CASSLGAPKNTEAFF
TGCGCCAGCAGCTTGGGGGCACCTAAGAACACTGAAGCTTTCTTT
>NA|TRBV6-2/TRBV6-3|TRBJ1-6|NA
CASSYSIERSPLHF
TGTGCCAGCAGTTACTCGATCGAGCGGTCACCCCTCCACTTT
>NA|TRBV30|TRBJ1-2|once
CAWTLTSGYGYTF
TGTGCCTGGACCCTTACATCGGGCTATGGCTACACCTTC
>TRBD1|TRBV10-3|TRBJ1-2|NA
CAILADRVRVGYGYTF
TGTGCCATTTTAGCGGACAGGGTGCGTGTGGGCTATGGCTACACCTTC
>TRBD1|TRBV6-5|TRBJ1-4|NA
CASTGGQGAEKLFF
TGTGCCAGCACCGGGGGACAGGGGGCAGAAAAACTGTTTTTT
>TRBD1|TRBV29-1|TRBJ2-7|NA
CSAGQGRGEQYF
TGCAGCGCTGGACAGGGACGCGGCGAGCAGTACTTC
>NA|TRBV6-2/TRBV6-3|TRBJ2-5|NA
CASSYSQLGRNYQETQYF
TGTGCCAGCAGTTACTCTCAGTTGGGGCGGAATTACCAAGAGACCCAGTACTTC
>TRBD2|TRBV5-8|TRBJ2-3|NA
CASSLARLAGTDTQYF
TGTGCCAGCAGCTTGGCACGACTAGCGGGCACAGATACGCAGTATTTT